These 10 T cell receptor beta chains were all obtained from the same sample, sequenced in a study of response to subunit inactivated influenza vaccine (dated by TCRdb to 2017 to 2018). Per the publication, the time point label means: more than 40 days after influenza vaccine administration. Receptors were amplified or captured by RT-PCR. Data came from an Illumina HiSeq 2500. Using fastp at Q25 and MiXCR, TCRdb reprocessed the public reads and kept productive beta chains. CDR3 protein duplicates are merged, each entry listing the most common genes and DNA. This sample lists 500,000 or so distinct CDR3 sequences; approximately 11% were detected once. The ten largest clonotypes hold about 12% of the sample. The sample consisted of PBMCs from blood, taken 45 days after vaccination. These receptors were taken from a man between 45 and 60 years old who received an inactivated influenza vaccine. Donor details come from another sample of the same person, matched by shared clones.

Only one count was recorded for this clonotype. V gene TRBV5-1 combines with J gene TRBJ2-7; D gene ambiguous. This CDR3 is 13 amino acids long. Germline V gene data show CDR1 as SGHRS and CDR2 as YFSETQ. With 0 bases removed from V and 1 base from J, the gap between germline ends came to 5 bases. CDR3 sequence (DNA): TGCGCCAGCAGCTTGGAAAAGTCCTACGAGCAGTACTTC. It specifies CASSLEKSYEQYF.

This chain joins TRBV12-3 or TRBV12-4 and TRBJ2-7; 7 bases align to TRBD1. This CDR3 comprises 16 residues. With 5 bases clipped from V and 0 bases from J, the junction kept 10 bases outside the gene matches. The CDR3, as DNA: TGTGCCAGCAGTGGGGGTCCGGGACAGAGCTCCTACGAGCAGTACTTC. This translates into CASSGGPGQSSYEQYF.

The rearrangement joins TRBV5-1 to TRBJ2-1, with D possibly matching TRBD1 (5 bases). Trimming removed 5 bases at V and 7 bases at J, with 10 bases between. This CDR3 spans 12 amino acids. CDR1 and CDR2 (germline): SGHRS, YFSETQ. The CDR3 protein is CASRGEGNEQFF. The CDR3 DNA reads TGCGCCAGCAGAGGGGAAGGAAATGAGCAGTTCTTC.

This clonotype was seen more than once but under ten times. The chain employs TRBV4-2 and TRBJ2-2; D gene uncertain. Germline V CDR1 and CDR2: LGHNA, YNFKEQ. V lost 4 bases, J lost 7 bases, and 13 bases lay in between. CDR3 length equals 14 residues. CDR3 in amino acids: CASSRQILIGELFF. CDR3 nucleotides: TGTGCCAGCAGCCGCCAGATTTTGATCGGGGAGCTGTTTTTT.

The rearrangement joins TRBV4-2 to TRBJ2-5; D perhaps matches TRBD1 (6 bases). The V end lost 1 base, the J end lost 0 bases, and 9 bases lay between the germline ends. The germline CDR1 and CDR2 sequences are LGHNA and YNFKEQ. The CDR3 loop spans 15 amino acids. In nucleotides, the CDR3 is TGTGCCAGCAGCCAAGCGCAGGGGCACCAAGAGACCCAGTACTTC. It codes for CASSQAQGHQETQYF.

This clonotype has a handful of counts. This chain links TRBV9 with TRBJ2-2; 8 bases fit TRBD2. CDR1 is SGDLS and CDR2 is YYNGEE in the germline V gene. V gave up 3 bases and J gave up 6 bases; unmatched junction bases: 7. The length of the CDR3 is 15 residues. The DNA for the CDR3 is TGTGCCAGCAGCGACAAGGGCGGGAGGCCCGGGGAGCTGTTTTTT. Residues: CASSDKGGRPGELFF.

The chain links TRBV5-1 to TRBJ2-7, with no clear D. Per the germline V gene, CDR1 is SGHRS and CDR2 is YFSETQ. The CDR3 spans 14 residues. Deletions cut 2 bases from V and 4 bases from J, with 13 bases between. The CDR3 nucleotides read TGCGCCAGCAGCTTTCTGACATATGGGTACGAGCAGTACTTC. This sequence encodes CASSFLTYGYEQYF.

This clonotype was seen a handful of times. The chain carries TRBV12-3 or TRBV12-4 and TRBJ1-3; 8 nucleotides match TRBD1. The CDR3 extends over 13 amino acids. Trimming took 7 bases from V and 2 from J; bases not matched to a gene: 1. The CDR3 bases are TGTGCCAGCAAACAGGGGGCTGGAAACACCATATATTTT. Its protein is CASKQGAGNTIYF.

This clonotype was found a few times. This chain uses TRBV6-1 with TRBJ2-7; TRBD2 agrees at 9 bases. The CDR3 spans 18 residues. J lost 0 bases, V lost 3 bases, and 12 bases had no gene match. In germline, CDR1 is MNHNS, CDR2 SASEGT. CDR3 loop: CASSEPGGLAGLSYEQYF. In DNA form, the CDR3 reads TGTGCCAGCAGTGAGCCCGGGGGACTAGCCGGACTCTCCTACGAGCAGTACTTC.

J is TRBJ2-2 and V is TRBV7-6, with a tentative D call TRBD1 (6 bases). Germline assignment: CDR1 SGHVS and CDR2 FNYEAQ. Trimming shortened V by 5 bases and J by 2 bases, and 18 bases separated the two germline ends. This CDR3 has 17 residues. CDR3 amino acids: CASSAIQGRTNTGELFF. DNA of the CDR3: TGTGCCAGCAGCGCCATACAGGGTCGAACAAACACCGGGGAGCTGTTTTTT.